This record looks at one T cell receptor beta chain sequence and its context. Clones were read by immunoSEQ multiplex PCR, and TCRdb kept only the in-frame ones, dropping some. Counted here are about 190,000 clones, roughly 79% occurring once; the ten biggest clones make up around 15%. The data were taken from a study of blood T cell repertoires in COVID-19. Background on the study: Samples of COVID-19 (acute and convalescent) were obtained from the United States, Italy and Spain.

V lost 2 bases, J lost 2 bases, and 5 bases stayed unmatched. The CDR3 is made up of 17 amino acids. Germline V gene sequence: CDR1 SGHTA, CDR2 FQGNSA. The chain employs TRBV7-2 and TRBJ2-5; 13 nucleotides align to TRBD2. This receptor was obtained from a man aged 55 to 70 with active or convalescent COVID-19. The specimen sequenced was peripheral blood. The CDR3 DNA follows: TGTGCCAGCAGCTTATACGGGACTAGCGGGACTCAAGAGACCCAGTACTTC. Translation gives CASSLYGTSGTQETQYF.